The rows below give T cell receptor beta chains drawn from one sample of a study of blood T cell repertoires in COVID-19. The protocol was immunoSEQ multiplex PCR, while the TCRdb copy is restricted to in-frame clones and leaves out a portion. This table holds around 470,000 clones, about nine tenths found once. Material for sequencing was PBMCs or T cells enriched from blood (not recorded which). These receptors all come from a man aged 18 to 35 who had recovered from COVID-19. Both conserved end residues are part of each CDR3. The order of the fields is D gene, J gene, clone size, V gene, CDR3 protein, CDR3 DNA. A D gene is named only where the DNA matches it firmly. Only part of the rows carry a size: once, few, many, or a class if the clone is expanded.

.	TRBJ1-5	.	TRBV30	CAWRPQEGEPQHF	TGTGCCTGGAGACCGCAGGAGGGTGAGCCCCAGCATTTT
.	TRBJ1-5	.	TRBV5-1	CASSLGGKDQPQHF	TGCGCCAGCAGCTTGGGAGGGAAAGATCAGCCCCAGCATTTT
.	TRBJ1-1	.	TRBV5-5	CASSRADGWNTEAFF	TGTGCCAGCAGCCGCGCTGACGGGTGGAACACTGAAGCTTTCTTT
.	TRBJ2-2	once	TRBV30	CAWSVASTNTGELFF	TGTGCCTGGAGTGTGGCCTCAACGAACACCGGGGAGCTGTTTTTT
.	TRBJ1-2	.	TRBV3-1/TRBV3-2	CASSPATRDGYTF	TGTGCCAGCAGCCCGGCAACACGGGATGGCTACACCTTC
.	TRBJ2-3	.	TRBV18	CASSQRERDTQYF	TGTGCCAGCTCCCAAAGGGAGAGAGATACGCAGTATTTT
.	TRBJ1-2	.	TRBV19	CASTTASGGYGYTF	TGTGCCAGTACCACGGCGAGCGGGGGCTATGGCTACACCTTC
.	TRBJ1-3	.	TRBV6-5	CASGRGRDSGNTIYF	TGTGCCAGCGGTAGGGGCAGGGACTCTGGAAACACCATATATTTT
TRBD1	TRBJ2-1	.	TRBV29-1	CSVRQGNYNEQFF	TGCAGCGTACGACAGGGGAACTACAATGAGCAGTTCTTC
.	TRBJ1-6	.	TRBV5-8	CASSFYRTVNNSPLHF	TGTGCCAGCAGCTTCTACCGGACAGTCAATAATTCACCCCTCCACTTT
.	TRBJ2-7	.	TRBV11-3	CASSLDRLSGGSYEQYF	TGTGCCAGCAGCTTAGATCGGTTGTCCGGTGGTTCCTACGAGCAGTACTTC
TRBD1	TRBJ1-5	.	TRBV7-8	CASSPPGTGNQPQHF	TGTGCCAGCAGCCCTCCCGGGACAGGGAATCAGCCCCAGCATTTT
.	TRBJ1-1	.	TRBV30	CAWSVPSALEAFF	TGTGCCTGGAGTGTTCCCAGCGCCTTAGAAGCTTTCTTT
TRBD1	TRBJ1-1	.	TRBV18	CASSPRPISGQGASEAFF	TGTGCCAGCTCACCTAGGCCCATATCGGGACAGGGGGCGTCTGAAGCTTTCTTT
.	TRBJ1-3	.	TRBV19	CASTPGRSGNTIYF	TGTGCCAGTACCCCAGGGCGCTCTGGAAACACCATATATTTT
TRBD1	TRBJ2-2	once	TRBV30	CACGTGYNTGELFF	TGTGCCTGTGGGACAGGGTATAACACCGGGGAGCTGTTTTTT
.	TRBJ1-2	.	TRBV7-9	CASSLDGGHYGYTF	TGTGCCAGCAGCTTAGACGGCGGCCACTATGGCTACACCTTC
TRBD1	TRBJ1-2	.	TRBV27	CASSPLDRDRDGYTF	TGTGCCAGCAGTCCCCTGGACCGGGACAGGGACGGCTACACCTTC
.	TRBJ2-7	.	TRBV5-6	CASSSYDGNPYEQYF	TGTGCCAGCAGTTCTTATGACGGGAATCCCTACGAGCAGTACTTC
TRBD1	TRBJ1-1	.	TRBV6-2/TRBV6-3	CASSSPGQGGTEAFF	TGTGCCAGCAGTTCCCCTGGACAGGGGGGGACTGAAGCTTTCTTT
TRBD2	TRBJ2-2	.	TRBV3-1/TRBV3-2	CASSDSLAGVGNTGELFF	TGTGCCAGCAGCGATAGTTTAGCGGGAGTGGGGAACACCGGGGAGCTGTTTTTT
.	TRBJ1-1	.	TRBV3-1/TRBV3-2	CASSRGQSNTEAFF	TGTGCCAGCAGCCGAGGACAGTCGAACACTGAAGCTTTCTTT
.	TRBJ2-6	few	TRBV27	CASTRDPTPSGANVLTF	TGTGCCAGCACGCGGGACCCTACCCCCTCTGGGGCCAACGTCCTGACTTTC
.	TRBJ2-3	.	TRBV6-1	CASSESTRNPDTQYF	TGTGCCAGCAGTGAATCCACTAGAAACCCAGATACGCAGTATTTT
.	TRBJ1-1	.	TRBV5-1	CASSSGGGESTEAFF	TGCGCCAGCAGCTCTGGAGGGGGGGAGTCCACTGAAGCTTTCTTT
.	TRBJ1-4	.	TRBV2	CASSEVVSNEKLFF	TGTGCCAGCAGTGAGGTAGTCTCTAATGAAAAACTGTTTTTT
TRBD1	TRBJ2-2	.	TRBV18	CASSQTGGGTGELFF	TGTGCCAGCTCGCAGACAGGGGGCGGCACCGGGGAGCTGTTTTTT
TRBD1	TRBJ2-5	.	TRBV27	CASSLGLGQGDFETQYF	TGTGCCAGCAGTTTAGGGTTGGGGCAGGGGGATTTTGAGACCCAGTACTTC
.	TRBJ2-1	.	TRBV25-1	CASTVQGEYNEQFF	TGTGCCAGCACAGTACAGGGAGAATACAATGAGCAGTTCTTC
.	TRBJ2-5	.	TRBV14	CASSQANIQETQYF	TGTGCCAGCAGCCAAGCCAACATACAAGAGACCCAGTACTTC
.	TRBJ1-5	.	TRBV27	CASSLYSTNQPQHF	TGTGCCAGCAGTTTATACAGTACCAATCAGCCCCAGCATTTT
TRBD1	TRBJ2-1	.	TRBV7-9	CASSLEGQGAYNEQFF	TGTGCCAGCAGCTTGGAGGGACAGGGGGCCTACAATGAGCAGTTCTTC
.	TRBJ2-3	.	TRBV7-2	CASRAASTDTQYF	TGTGCCAGCAGGGCCGCTAGCACAGATACGCAGTATTTT
.	TRBJ2-7	.	TRBV27	CASSLRPGAYEQYF	TGTGCCAGCAGTTTACGGCCGGGGGCCTACGAGCAGTACTTC
.	TRBJ1-2	.	TRBV9	CASSPDTLGYTF	TGTGCCAGCAGCCCAGACACCCTGGGCTACACCTTC
.	TRBJ2-5	once	TRBV7-6	CASSLAAVETQYF	TGTGCCAGCAGCTTAGCGGCAGTAGAGACCCAGTACTTC
.	TRBJ1-1	.	TRBV14	CASSRGNRVKNTEAFF	TGTGCCAGCAGCCGGGGAAACAGGGTCAAGAACACTGAAGCTTTCTTT
TRBD2	TRBJ2-1	.	TRBV12-5	CASGLVVQRDYNEQFF	TGTGCTAGTGGTTTGGTGGTACAGCGGGACTACAATGAGCAGTTCTTC
.	TRBJ1-6	.	TRBV9	CASSERDTNNSPLHF	TGTGCCAGCAGCGAGCGGGACACCAATAATTCACCCCTCCACTTT
TRBD1	TRBJ2-7	.	TRBV6-2/TRBV6-3	CASSSPGQGSHEQYF	TGTGCCAGCAGTTCTCCGGGACAGGGGAGCCACGAGCAGTACTTC
.	TRBJ1-2	.	TRBV10-3	CAISESWGRPHGDGYTF	TGTGCCATCAGTGAGTCTTGGGGCAGGCCCCACGGCGATGGCTACACCTTC
TRBD1	TRBJ2-7	.	TRBV11-2	CASSLPGQKNYEQYF	TGTGCCAGCAGTCTCCCGGGACAGAAAAACTACGAGCAGTACTTC
TRBD1	TRBJ2-1	.	TRBV6-5	CASSTDGTGSDEQFF	TGTGCCAGCAGTACCGATGGGACAGGGTCTGATGAGCAGTTCTTC
.	TRBJ1-2	.	TRBV10-3	CAISPGDDYGYTF	TGTGCCATCTCACCAGGGGACGACTATGGCTACACCTTC
TRBD2	TRBJ2-3	many	TRBV28	CATHDSLAGASDTQYF	TGTGCCACCCATGACTCCCTAGCGGGAGCTTCAGATACGCAGTATTTT
.	TRBJ1-2	.	TRBV12-3/TRBV12-4	CASSKTGGGYTF	TGTGCCAGCAGTAAGACAGGAGGCGGCTACACCTTC
TRBD2	TRBJ2-2	once	TRBV28	CASSPFTAGVRAGELFF	TGTGCCAGCAGCCCCTTCACGGCGGGAGTGAGGGCCGGGGAGCTGTTTTTT
TRBD1	TRBJ1-2	.	TRBV25-1	CASNEGTANYGYTF	TGTGCCAGCAATGAGGGGACAGCTAACTATGGCTACACCTTC
.	TRBJ2-7	.	TRBV11-3	CASSVSQGHYEQYF	TGTGCCAGCAGCGTGTCACAGGGACACTACGAGCAGTACTTC
TRBD1	TRBJ1-5	once	TRBV4-2	CASSREGQAINSNQPQHF	TGTGCCAGCAGCCGAGAAGGACAGGCGATCAATAGCAATCAGCCCCAGCATTTT
TRBD1	TRBJ1-4	.	TRBV18	CASLGGRNEKLFF	TGTGCCAGCCTAGGGGGCCGGAATGAAAAACTGTTTTTT
.	TRBJ1-2	.	TRBV28	CASSRQYGYTF	TGTGCCAGCAGCAGACAGTATGGCTACACCTTC
.	TRBJ1-6	.	TRBV25-1	CASSTRSSSYNSPLHF	TGTGCCAGCAGTACCAGGTCGAGCTCCTATAATTCACCCCTCCACTTT